This entry features one TCR beta chain sequence. At one end the junction does not follow the germline gene, possibly because of a read error. This entry comes from a study of regulatory T cells in long-lasting Graves disease. Arm-PCR of CDR3 regions with iRepertoire HTBI primers generated TCR beta libraries. TCRdb re-called the multiplex PCR reads through MiXCR, storing one row per CDR3 protein. The repertoire holds 350,000 to 550,000 distinct CDR3 sequences, with about 16% as singletons. CDR3 length: 15 amino acids. CDR1 and CDR2 (germline): LNHDA, SQIVND (reference sequence). Stated time point: newly diagnosed GD, antithyroid drugs for less than 3 months. Making the TCR library involved RNA that had been extracted from PBMCs. Another study also made use of these data, one on T cells in Graves' hyperthyroidism and ophthalmopathy.

The sample here was peripheral blood mononuclear cells (PBMCs), taken at new diagnosis, from a patient treated with antithyroid drugs. The source of this sequence is a woman aged 25 to 39 with Graves disease. The V call is TRBV19, the J call TRBJ2-3; D is perhaps TRBD2 (7 bases). Written as DNA, the CDR3 is TGTGTCAGTAGGGTGGCGGGGGCCAGCACAGATACGCAGTATTTT. This translates into CVSRVAGASTDTQYF. Together with reference TRBV19 and TRBJ2-3, the CDR3 gives the full variable domain: DGGITQSPKYLFRKEGQNVTLSCEQNLNHDAMYWYRQDPGQGLRLIYYSQIVNDFQKGDIAEGYSVSREKKESFPLTVTSAQKNPTAFYLCVSRVAGASTDTQYFGPGTRLTVL.